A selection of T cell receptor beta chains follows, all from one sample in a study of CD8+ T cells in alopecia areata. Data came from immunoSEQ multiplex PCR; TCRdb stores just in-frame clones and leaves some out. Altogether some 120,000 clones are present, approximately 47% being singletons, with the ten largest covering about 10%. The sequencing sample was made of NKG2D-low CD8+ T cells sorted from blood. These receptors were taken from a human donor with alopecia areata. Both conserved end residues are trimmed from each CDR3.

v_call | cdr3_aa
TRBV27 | ASSPGRYNEQF
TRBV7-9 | ASSDDRVGYGYT
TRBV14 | ASSQAGRPQF
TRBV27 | ASATGTGVHEQF
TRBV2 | ASSALVSGETDTQY
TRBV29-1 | SLGGAGEETQY
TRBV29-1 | SVDPGRGSNEQF
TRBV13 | ASSSGVSGEKLF
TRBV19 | ASRGPPYYGYT
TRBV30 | AWSVVANTEAF
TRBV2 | ASSADRGRSYEQY
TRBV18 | ASSSTGQDSYEQY
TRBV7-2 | ASSNAGGLSYEQY
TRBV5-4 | ASRDRGSYEQY
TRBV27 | ASSSGNTEAF
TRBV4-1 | ASSQLAGGSYEQY
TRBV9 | ASSVRRDSSYNEQF
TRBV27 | ASTGVGDEQF
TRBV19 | ATALVASHEQY
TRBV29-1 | SFYPDRNNQPQH
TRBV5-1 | ASSLWQGGDEQY
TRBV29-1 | SVVMTDTYEQY
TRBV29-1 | SVEAPTGPFNYGYT
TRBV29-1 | SVGPGTDNYGYT
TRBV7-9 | ASRPPIAEAF
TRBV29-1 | SVDGEDTEAF
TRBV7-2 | ASSLALTYEQY
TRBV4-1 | ASSQQLVAYEQY
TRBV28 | ASRQGLGSYEQY
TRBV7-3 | ASSTTGGMETQY
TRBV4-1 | ASSQEGPATEAF
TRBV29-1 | SAERGSYNEQF
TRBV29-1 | SVMDASGYT
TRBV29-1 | SVVGADTGELF
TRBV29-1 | SVDRDETQY
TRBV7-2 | ASSFLEITDTQY
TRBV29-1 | SAWDGEAF
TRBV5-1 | ASSLGNAEAF
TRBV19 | ASEEPGQGTNTGELF
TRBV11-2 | ASSRGQSYEQY
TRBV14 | ASSGQGIYGYT
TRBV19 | ASSISPDSYNEQF
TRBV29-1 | SVFESATNEQF
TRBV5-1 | ASSLNWGSYNEQF
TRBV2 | ASSPYSEGQY
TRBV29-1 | SAQGWTSGRAGYEQY
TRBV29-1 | SVVGTGPYEQY
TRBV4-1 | ASSQSSFQLLSGANVLT
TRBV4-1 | ASSLYSPAGNQETQY
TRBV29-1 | SVEFGSLAGLSNTQY
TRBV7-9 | ASGRSRENEQF
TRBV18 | ASSPPVGDTEAF
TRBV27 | ASSPSGQGAYNEQF
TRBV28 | ASSPTGVGYT
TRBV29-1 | SVEDLNREGGYT
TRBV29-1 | SARDREAF
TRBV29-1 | SVAGREPSTDTQY
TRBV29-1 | SVVAGALTAETQY
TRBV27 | ASSFAGELF
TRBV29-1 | SVRAETYEQY